A single sample gave rise to the 26 T cell receptor beta chains below, sequenced in a study of CD8 T cells in ankylosing spondylitis (dated by TCRdb to the late 2010s). Library generation was performed with 5' RACE. TCRdb names Illumina HiSeq 2500 as the instrument used. TCRdb took the public reads, trimmed them with fastp at Q25, ran MiXCR for clone calling and kept in-frame beta chains. Each CDR3 protein appears once, grouped with its most common genes and DNA. For this sample there are around 150,000 distinct CDR3 sequences; approximately 32% appear just once. The ten most abundant clones make up 4.5% to 6% of the sample. Source material: synovial fluid, either unsorted or a sorted T cell fraction (not recorded which). These receptors all stem from a male donor with ankylosing spondylitis.

This clonotype was counted many times. The chain employs TRBV27 and TRBJ2-1, with D perhaps TRBD1 (6 bases). Per germline, CDR1 MNHEY and CDR2 SMNVEV (reference sequence). V lost 5 bases and J 8 bases, leaving 19 bases between the germline ends. CDR3 size: 15 residues. The CDR3 coding sequence is TGTGCCAGCAGTGTCAGACAGGAGGTTGTGGATGAGCAGTTCTTC. It encodes CASSVRQEVVDEQFF.

This clonotype was detected many times. The chain recombines TRBV19 with TRBJ1-1; tentative D call: TRBD1 (6 bases). This CDR3 comprises 13 residues. Germline values: CDR1 LNHDA, CDR2 SQIVND (reference sequence). V was shortened by 4 bases and J by 3 bases, with 9 bases between the two germline ends. The CDR3 DNA is TGTGCCAGTAGTAACAGGGATGACACTGAAGCTTTCTTT. Translation gives CASSNRDDTEAFF.

The DNA for the CDR3 is TGTGCCAGCCGGGACGTGGCCCCAGATACGCAGTATTTT. The encoded protein is CASRDVAPDTQYF. The chain joins TRBV28 to TRBJ2-3; D might be TRBD1 or TRBD2, each matching 5 bases. The CDR3 is 13 amino acids. With 8 bases removed from V and 4 bases from J, the gap between germline ends came to 13 bases. From germline, CDR1 is MDHEN and CDR2 SYDVKM.

The chain is built from TRBV7-9 and TRBJ2-3, with D perhaps matching TRBD1 (5 bases). The CDR3 covers 17 residues. Trimming stripped 0 bases from V and 2 bases from J, with 15 bases between. In germline, CDR1 is SEHNR, CDR2 FQNEAQ (reference sequence). The DNA of the CDR3 is TGTGCCAGCAGCTTAGCTACAGGTATCGGCTTCACAGATACGCAGTATTTT. Amino acids: CASSLATGIGFTDTQYF.

This clonotype came up many times. The CDR3 spells CASSLVASSYEQYF. The DNA of the CDR3 is TGCGCCAGCAGCTTGGTGGCAAGCTCCTACGAGCAGTACTTC. This chain joins TRBV5-1 and TRBJ2-7; no reliable D call. This CDR3 contains 14 residues. Germline V gives CDR1 SGHRS, CDR2 YFSETQ. Trimming cost V 0 bases and J 0 bases, with 7 bases left between them.

This clonotype has a handful of counts. V gene TRBV7-6 combines with J gene TRBJ2-3, with D uncertain. Germline V gene lookup returns CDR1 SGHVS and CDR2 FNYEAQ. This CDR3 is built from 15 residues. V lost 4 bases and J 4 bases, leaving 15 bases between the germline ends. CDR3 in DNA: TGTGCCAGCAGCTCGGACCTGGGGATCGCAGATACGCAGTATTTT. This translates into CASSSDLGIADTQYF.

This clonotype turned up a few times. The rearrangement joins TRBV6-6 to TRBJ1-2, with 10 nucleotides matching TRBD1. The length of the CDR3 is 13 residues. V was clipped by 8 bases and J by 8 bases; unmatched bases: 8. CDR1 and CDR2 (germline): MNHNY, SVGAGI (reference sequence). CDR3 in amino acids: CASQLDRGLGYTF. In DNA form, the CDR3 reads TGTGCCAGCCAATTAGACAGGGGGCTAGGCTACACCTTC.

CDR3 residues: CATSDPGQGRDTQYF. Written as DNA, the CDR3 is TGTGCCACCAGTGACCCGGGACAGGGCAGAGATACGCAGTATTTT. The V gene is TRBV24-1, the J gene TRBJ2-3, with 9 nucleotides matching TRBD1. Germline V CDR1 and CDR2: KGHDR, SFDVKD. CDR3 length: 15 amino acids. V was clipped by 4 bases and J by 5 bases; unmatched bases: 6.

The genes are TRBV4-1 and TRBJ2-5; 11 nucleotides agree with TRBD2. Germline CDR1 MGHRA, CDR2 YSYEKL. V trimming: 2 bases; J trimming: 3 bases; junction bases outside the gene matches: 5. The CDR3 has 16 amino acids. The CDR3 loop reads CASSQSTGLAEETQYF. The CDR3 nucleotides read TGCGCCAGCAGCCAAAGCACGGGACTAGCGGAAGAGACCCAGTACTTC.

The rearrangement uses TRBV20-1 and TRBJ2-4; D not resolved. The CDR3 is made up of 15 amino acids. Germline values: CDR1 DFQATT, CDR2 SNEGSKA (reference sequence). Trimming shortened V by 7 bases and J by 0 bases, and 16 bases separated the two germline ends. This CDR3 is CSVHFNPLAKNIQYF. CDR3 DNA: TGCAGTGTCCACTTCAACCCGCTAGCCAAAAACATTCAGTACTTC.

The chain uses TRBV12-3 or TRBV12-4 and TRBJ1-2, with TRBD1 matching over 7 bases. J was trimmed by 6 bases and V by 6 bases; bases with no gene match: 10. The CDR3 spans 14 residues. Written as DNA, the CDR3 is TGTGCCAGCAGAAAGACAGGGAGGTTTGATGGCTACACCTTC. Translated: CASRKTGRFDGYTF.

The CDR3 loop is CASSPPVLNAVQETQYF. The CDR3 DNA reads TGTGCCAGCAGTCCCCCCGTGCTCAACGCGGTCCAAGAGACCCAGTACTTC. The rearrangement joins TRBV12-3 or TRBV12-4 to TRBJ2-5; D unclear. Deletions cut 5 bases from V and 1 base from J, with 20 bases between. This CDR3 contains 17 residues.

In this sample, this clonotype turned up a few times. The V call is TRBV20-1, the J call TRBJ2-3; D remains ambiguous. This CDR3 has 15 residues. Germline lookup yields CDR1 DFQATT and CDR2 SNEGSKA (reference sequence). V was pared by 3 bases and J by 0 bases, with 13 bases between. The CDR3 sequence: CSARRPIISTDTQYF. In nucleotides, the CDR3 is TGCAGTGCTAGGAGGCCAATAATTAGCACAGATACGCAGTATTTT.

This rearrangement joins TRBV9 to TRBJ2-7; unclear D gene. V lost 2 bases and J lost 1, with 13 bases in between. The CDR3 consists of 15 residues. Germline CDR1 reads SGDLS; CDR2 reads YYNGEE. The DNA for the CDR3 is TGTGCCAGCAGCGTCGGCTCATCTCGATCCTACGAGCAGTACTTC. This codes for CASSVGSSRSYEQYF.

This clonotype was observed at least ten times. The chain is built from TRBV11-2 and TRBJ2-7; D is perhaps TRBD2 (6 bases). With 4 bases removed from V and 5 bases from J, the gap between germline ends came to 15 bases. This CDR3 comprises 14 residues. Per germline, CDR1 SGHAT and CDR2 FQNNGV. CDR3: CASSSPGLGDEQYF. CDR3 nucleotides: TGTGCCAGCAGCTCACCGGGACTCGGCGACGAGCAGTACTTC.

This clonotype was counted only a few times. The chain combines TRBV2 with TRBJ2-1, with TRBD2 identical over 13 bases. This CDR3 is 15 amino acids long. The V and J ends lost 6 bases and 9 bases, in that order; junction bases with no gene match: 8. Germline CDR1 and CDR2: SNHLY and FYNNEI. The CDR3 spells CASRRTSGGAGEQFF. CDR3 DNA: TGTGCCAGCAGACGAACTAGCGGGGGGGCCGGTGAGCAGTTCTTC. Variable domain in full (rest from reference TRBV2 and TRBJ2-1): EPEVTQTPSHQVTQMGQEVILRCVPISNHLYFYWYRQILGQKVEFLVSFYNNEISEKSEIFDDQFSVERPDGSNFTLKIRSTKLEDSAMYFCASRRTSGGAGEQFFGPGTRLTVL.

V usage is TRBV28 and J usage is TRBJ1-1; 9 nucleotides line up with TRBD1. The CDR3 is made up of 12 amino acids. Germline values: CDR1 MDHEN, CDR2 SYDVKM. Losses at the gene ends were 4 bases for V and 6 bases for J; bases not matched to a gene: 0. This CDR3 is CASSYRGPEAFF. For the CDR3, the DNA is TGTGCCAGCAGTTACAGGGGGCCTGAAGCTTTCTTT.

This clonotype showed up just a few times. Written as DNA, the CDR3 is TGCAGTGCTAGGGGGACTAGCGGGATGGACACAGATACGCAGTATTTT. This translates into CSARGTSGMDTDTQYF. The V and J genes are TRBV20-1 and TRBJ2-3, with TRBD2 matching over 13 bases. This CDR3 comprises 16 residues. Unmatched junction bases numbered 5, after V lost 3 bases and J lost 2 bases. Germline assignment: CDR1 DFQATT and CDR2 SNEGSKA (reference sequence).

A few counts support this clonotype. This rearrangement joins TRBV7-9 to TRBJ2-1, with 12 positions matching TRBD2. The CDR3 sequence is 16 residues long. V dropped 0 bases and J dropped 9; count of bases not matched to a gene: 6. From germline, CDR1 is SEHNR and CDR2 FQNEAQ (reference sequence). CDR3 loop: CASSLASSGRAFEQFF. The CDR3 bases are TGTGCCAGCAGCTTAGCCTCTAGCGGGAGGGCCTTTGAGCAGTTCTTC.

This clonotype was picked up a small number of times. This chain joins TRBV12-3 or TRBV12-4 and TRBJ2-7, with a possible D match to TRBD2 (5 bases). Trimming stripped 6 bases from V and 1 base from J, with 10 bases between. This CDR3 has 13 residues. The CDR3 sequence: CASRNGGSYEQYF. The CDR3 bases are TGTGCCAGCAGGAACGGAGGATCCTACGAGCAGTACTTC.

This clonotype was seen a few times. The rearrangement links TRBV15 to TRBJ1-1; 9 positions match TRBD1. Germline trimming cut 3 bases from V and 0 bases from J; bases unmatched to any gene: 5. The CDR3 consists of 16 residues. CDR1 is LNHNV, CDR2 YYDKDF, per germline (reference sequence). The CDR3 coding sequence is TGTGCCACCAGCAGGGGCGGGACAGGGCTGAACACTGAAGCTTTCTTT. Its protein product is CATSRGGTGLNTEAFF.

The chain recombines TRBV7-2 with TRBJ2-1; D unclear. The CDR3 contains 14 residues. Germline V lookup: CDR1 SGHTA, CDR2 FQGNSA. Trimming shortened V by 3 bases and J by 4 bases, and 10 bases separated the two germline ends. CDR3 residues: CASSFSMFYNEQFF. The CDR3 DNA reads as TGTGCCAGCAGCTTTTCGATGTTTTACAATGAGCAGTTCTTC.

The chain joins TRBV29-1 to TRBJ2-3; 8 positions agree with TRBD2. The CDR3 extends over 12 amino acids. Germline V gene sequence: CDR1 SQVTM, CDR2 ANQGSEA. V shed 6 bases and J 1 base; nucleotides not matched to a gene: 0. The CDR3 is CSVTSGTDTQYF. The CDR3 bases are TGCAGCGTGACTAGCGGCACAGATACGCAGTATTTT.

This clonotype was observed many times. The genes are TRBV20-1 and TRBJ2-5, with a weak D call TRBD2 (7 bases). The V gene's germline CDR1 is DFQATT and CDR2 SNEGSKA (reference sequence). Trimming removed 3 bases at V and 5 bases at J, with 13 bases between. There are 13 residues in the CDR3. The CDR3 sequence is CSARKGGWETQYF. In nucleotides, the CDR3 is TGCAGTGCTAGGAAGGGGGGGTGGGAGACCCAGTACTTC.

This clonotype has only a few counts. This sequence joins TRBV6-1 and TRBJ1-6; D perhaps matches TRBD1 (5 bases). This CDR3 is 16 amino acids long. Germline V lookup: CDR1 MNHNS, CDR2 SASEGT. V gave up 6 bases and J gave up 0 bases, with 12 bases separating them. The CDR3 spells CASSIRQSSYNSPLHF. The CDR3 DNA follows: TGTGCCAGCAGCATCCGACAGAGCTCCTATAATTCACCCCTCCACTTT.

This clonotype was counted ten times or more. V usage is TRBV12-3 or TRBV12-4 and J usage is TRBJ2-3; D may be TRBD2 (6 bases). Trimming shortened V by 1 base and J by 3 bases, and 8 bases separated the two germline ends. CDR3 length: 14 residues. This CDR3 is CASSLGGKTDTQYF. DNA for the CDR3: TGTGCCAGCAGTTTAGGCGGGAAGACAGATACGCAGTATTTT.